This TCR beta chain was captured by sequencing in a study of blood T cell repertoires in COVID-19. The data were produced by immunoSEQ multiplex PCR, yet TCRdb's version contains in-frame clones alone and is incomplete. The profile shows some 260,000 clones, 88% of them singletons. During active infection, Seattle patients enrolled and were then monitored through disease. Sample: peripheral blood. This clonotype originated in a woman aged 70-85 years with COVID-19, enrolled during active disease.

CDR3 bases: TGTGCCAGTAGTACCGGGACTCGTGACAATGAGCAGTTCTTC. This encodes CASSTGTRDNEQFF. This chain uses TRBV19 with TRBJ2-1; TRBD2 is a possible D gene (6 bases). Trimming shortened V by 4 bases and J by 5 bases, and 12 bases separated the two germline ends. The CDR3 is 14 amino acids. Germline CDR1 and CDR2: LNHDA and SQIVND (reference sequence).